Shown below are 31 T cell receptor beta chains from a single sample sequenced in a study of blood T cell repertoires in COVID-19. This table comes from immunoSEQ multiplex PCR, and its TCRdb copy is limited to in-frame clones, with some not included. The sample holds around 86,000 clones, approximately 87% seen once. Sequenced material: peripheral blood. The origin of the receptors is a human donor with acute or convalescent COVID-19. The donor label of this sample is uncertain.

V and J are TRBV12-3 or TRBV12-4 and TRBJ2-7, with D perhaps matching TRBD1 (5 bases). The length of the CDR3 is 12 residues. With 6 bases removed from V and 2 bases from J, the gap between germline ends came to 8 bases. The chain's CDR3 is CASRQTAYEQYF. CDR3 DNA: TGTGCCAGCAGGCAGACAGCCTACGAGCAGTACTTC.

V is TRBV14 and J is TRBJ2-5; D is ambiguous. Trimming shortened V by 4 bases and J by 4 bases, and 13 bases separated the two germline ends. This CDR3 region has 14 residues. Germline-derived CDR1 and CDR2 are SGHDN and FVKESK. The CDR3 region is CASSPVRPRETQYF. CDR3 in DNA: TGTGCCAGCAGCCCAGTGAGGCCCCGAGAGACCCAGTACTTC.

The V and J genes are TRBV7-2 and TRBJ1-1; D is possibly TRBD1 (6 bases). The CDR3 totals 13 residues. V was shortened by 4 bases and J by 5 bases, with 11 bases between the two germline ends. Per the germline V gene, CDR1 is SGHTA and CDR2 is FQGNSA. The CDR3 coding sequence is TGTGCCAGCAGCTGGACAGCACGGACTGAAGCTTTCTTT. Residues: CASSWTARTEAFF. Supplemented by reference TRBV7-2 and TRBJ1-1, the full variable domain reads GAGVSQSPSNKVTEKGKDVELRCDPISGHTALYWYRQSLGQGLEFLIYFQGNSAPDKSGLPSDRFSAERTGGSVSTLTIQRTQQEDSAVYLCASSWTARTEAFFGQGTRLTVV.

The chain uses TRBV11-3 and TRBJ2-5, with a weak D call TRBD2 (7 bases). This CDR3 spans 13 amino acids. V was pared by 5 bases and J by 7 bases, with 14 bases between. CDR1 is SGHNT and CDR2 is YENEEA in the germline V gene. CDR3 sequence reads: CASSTSRGGTQYF. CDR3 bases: TGTGCCAGCAGCACGTCTAGGGGGGGGACCCAGTACTTC.

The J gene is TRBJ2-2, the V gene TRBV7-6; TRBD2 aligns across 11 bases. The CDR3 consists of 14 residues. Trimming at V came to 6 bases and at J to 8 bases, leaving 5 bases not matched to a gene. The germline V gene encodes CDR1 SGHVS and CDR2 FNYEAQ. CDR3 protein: CASRLAGAKGELFF. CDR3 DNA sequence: TGTGCCAGCAGACTAGCGGGGGCCAAGGGGGAGCTGTTTTTT.

The CDR3 nucleotides read TGTGCCAGCAGCCAAGAATGGGGACAGGGTCCCACCGGGGAGCTGTTTTTT. Residues: CASSQEWGQGPTGELFF. The chain is built from TRBV4-2 and TRBJ2-2, with 9 bases fitting TRBD1. The CDR3 runs to 17 residues. Germline-derived CDR1 and CDR2 are LGHNA and YNFKEQ. V lost 0 bases, J lost 4 bases, and 6 bases stayed unmatched.

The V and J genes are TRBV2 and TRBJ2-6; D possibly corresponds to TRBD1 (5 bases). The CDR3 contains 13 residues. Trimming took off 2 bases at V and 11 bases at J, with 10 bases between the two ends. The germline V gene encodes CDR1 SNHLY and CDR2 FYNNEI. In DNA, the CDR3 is TGTGCCAGCAGTGAATCACAGGTCGACGTCCTGACTTTC. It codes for CASSESQVDVLTF.

The CDR3 bases are TGTGCCAGCAGTTTGGCCCGAGCGGATAGAACAGATACGCAGTATTTT. Translation gives CASSLARADRTDTQYF. V and J are TRBV28 and TRBJ2-3; possible D gene TRBD2, 5 bases. The CDR3 consists of 16 residues. The V gene lost 3 bases and the J gene lost 3 bases, with 16 bases spanning the gap. The germline V gene encodes CDR1 MDHEN and CDR2 SYDVKM.

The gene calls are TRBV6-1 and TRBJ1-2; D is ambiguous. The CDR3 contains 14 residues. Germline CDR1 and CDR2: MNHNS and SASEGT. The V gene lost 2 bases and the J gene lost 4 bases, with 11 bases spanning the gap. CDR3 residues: CASSERRRAYGYTF. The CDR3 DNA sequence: TGTGCCAGCAGTGAACGAAGGAGGGCCTATGGCTACACCTTC.

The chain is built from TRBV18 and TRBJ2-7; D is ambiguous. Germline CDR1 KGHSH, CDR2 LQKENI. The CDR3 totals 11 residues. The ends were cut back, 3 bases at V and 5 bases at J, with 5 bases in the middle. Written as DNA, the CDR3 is TGTGCCAGCTCACCCCGCGACGAGCAGTACTTC. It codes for CASSPRDEQYF.

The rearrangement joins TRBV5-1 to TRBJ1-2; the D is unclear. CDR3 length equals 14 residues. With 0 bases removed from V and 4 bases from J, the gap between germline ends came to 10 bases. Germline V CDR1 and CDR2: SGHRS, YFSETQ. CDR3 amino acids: CASSLDRTGYGYTF. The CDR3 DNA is TGCGCCAGCAGCTTGGATAGAACCGGCTATGGCTACACCTTC.

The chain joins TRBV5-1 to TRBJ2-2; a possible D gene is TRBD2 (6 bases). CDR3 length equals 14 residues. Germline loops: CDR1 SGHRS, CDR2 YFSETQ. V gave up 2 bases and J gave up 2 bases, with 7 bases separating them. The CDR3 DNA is TGCGCCAGCAGCTTCGGGGGAAACACCGGGGAGCTGTTTTTT. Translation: CASSFGGNTGELFF.

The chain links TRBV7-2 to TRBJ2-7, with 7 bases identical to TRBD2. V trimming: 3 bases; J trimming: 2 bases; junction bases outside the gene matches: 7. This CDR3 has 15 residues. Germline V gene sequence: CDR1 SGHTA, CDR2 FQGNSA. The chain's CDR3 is CASSLGQGGTYEQYF. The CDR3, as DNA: TGTGCCAGCAGCTTGGGGCAGGGAGGGACCTACGAGCAGTACTTC.

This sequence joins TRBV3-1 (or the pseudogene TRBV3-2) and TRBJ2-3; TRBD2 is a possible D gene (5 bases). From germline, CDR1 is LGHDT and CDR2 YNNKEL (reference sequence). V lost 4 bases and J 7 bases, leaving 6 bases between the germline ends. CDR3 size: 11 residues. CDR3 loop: CASSLGNTQYF. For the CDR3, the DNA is TGTGCCAGCAGCCTCGGGAATACGCAGTATTTT.

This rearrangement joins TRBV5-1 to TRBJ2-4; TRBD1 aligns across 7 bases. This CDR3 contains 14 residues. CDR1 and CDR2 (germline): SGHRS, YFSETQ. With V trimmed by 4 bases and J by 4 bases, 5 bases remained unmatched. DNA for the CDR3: TGCGCCAGCAGCGTTTGGGACAGAAAAAACATTCAGTACTTC. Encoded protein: CASSVWDRKNIQYF.

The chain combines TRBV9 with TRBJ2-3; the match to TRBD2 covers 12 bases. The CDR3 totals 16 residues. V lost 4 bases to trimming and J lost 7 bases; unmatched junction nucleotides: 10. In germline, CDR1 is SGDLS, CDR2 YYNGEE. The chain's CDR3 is CASSPSRLAGVHTQYF. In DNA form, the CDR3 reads TGTGCCAGCAGCCCCTCTCGACTAGCGGGGGTGCATACGCAGTATTTT.

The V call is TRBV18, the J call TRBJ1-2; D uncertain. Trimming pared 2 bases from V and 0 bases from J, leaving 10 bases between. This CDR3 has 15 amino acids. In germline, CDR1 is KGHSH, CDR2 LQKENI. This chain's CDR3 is CASSPEREANYGYTF. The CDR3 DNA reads TGTGCCAGCTCACCAGAGAGGGAAGCTAACTATGGCTACACCTTC.

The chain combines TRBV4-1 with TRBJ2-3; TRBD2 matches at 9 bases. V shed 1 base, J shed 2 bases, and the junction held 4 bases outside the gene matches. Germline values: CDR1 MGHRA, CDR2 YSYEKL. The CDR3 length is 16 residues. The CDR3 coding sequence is TGCGCCAGCAGCCAAGCCAGGGGACTAGCCACAGATACGCAGTATTTT. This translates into CASSQARGLATDTQYF.

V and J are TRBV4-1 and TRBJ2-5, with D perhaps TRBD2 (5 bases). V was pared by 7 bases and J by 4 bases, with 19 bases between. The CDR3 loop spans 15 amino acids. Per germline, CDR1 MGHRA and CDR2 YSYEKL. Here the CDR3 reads CASKITDWTGETQYF. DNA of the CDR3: TGCGCCAGCAAAATAACGGACTGGACGGGAGAGACCCAGTACTTC.

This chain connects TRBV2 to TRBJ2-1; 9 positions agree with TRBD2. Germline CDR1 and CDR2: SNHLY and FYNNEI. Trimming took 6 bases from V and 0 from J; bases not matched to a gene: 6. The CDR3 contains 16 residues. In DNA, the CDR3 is TGTGCCAGCAGCGGCGGGGGGGGAAACTCCTACAATGAGCAGTTCTTC. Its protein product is CASSGGGGNSYNEQFF.

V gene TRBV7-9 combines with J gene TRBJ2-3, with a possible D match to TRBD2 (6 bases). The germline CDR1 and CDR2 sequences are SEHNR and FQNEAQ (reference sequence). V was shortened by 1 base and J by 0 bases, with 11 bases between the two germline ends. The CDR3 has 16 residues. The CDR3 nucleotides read TGTGCCAGCAGCTTAGTCGGGACTCCTAGCACAGATACGCAGTATTTT. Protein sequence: CASSLVGTPSTDTQYF.

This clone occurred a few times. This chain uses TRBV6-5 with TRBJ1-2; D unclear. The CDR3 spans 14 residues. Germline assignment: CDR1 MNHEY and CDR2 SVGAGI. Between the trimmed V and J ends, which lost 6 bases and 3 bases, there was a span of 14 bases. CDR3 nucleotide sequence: TGTGCCAGCAGCCCCGGTGGGCAGGACTATGGCTACACCTTC. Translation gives CASSPGGQDYGYTF.

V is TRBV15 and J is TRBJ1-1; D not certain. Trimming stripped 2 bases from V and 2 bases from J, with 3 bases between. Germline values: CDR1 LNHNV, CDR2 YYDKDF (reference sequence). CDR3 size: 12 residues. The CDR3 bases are TGTGCCACCAGCAGAACTAACACTGAAGCTTTCTTT. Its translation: CATSRTNTEAFF.

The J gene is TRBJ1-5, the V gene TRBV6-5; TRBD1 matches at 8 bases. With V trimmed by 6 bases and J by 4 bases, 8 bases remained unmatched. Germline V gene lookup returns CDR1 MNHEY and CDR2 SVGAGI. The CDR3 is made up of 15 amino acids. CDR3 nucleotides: TGTGCCAGCAGCCTCACAGGGGGATTGAATCAGCCCCAGCATTTT. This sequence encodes CASSLTGGLNQPQHF.

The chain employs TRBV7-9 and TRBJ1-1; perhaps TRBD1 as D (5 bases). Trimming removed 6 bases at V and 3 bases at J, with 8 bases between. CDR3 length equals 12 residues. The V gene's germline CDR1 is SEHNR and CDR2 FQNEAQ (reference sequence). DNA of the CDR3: TGTGCCAGCAGGACGGGGGACACTGAAGCTTTCTTT. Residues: CASRTGDTEAFF.

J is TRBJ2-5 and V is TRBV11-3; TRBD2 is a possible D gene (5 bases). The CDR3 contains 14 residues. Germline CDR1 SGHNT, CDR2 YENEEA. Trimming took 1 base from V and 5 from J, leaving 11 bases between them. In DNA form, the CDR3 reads TGTGCCAGCAGCTTAGGGGCTAGCTTGGAGACCCAGTACTTC. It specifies CASSLGASLETQYF.

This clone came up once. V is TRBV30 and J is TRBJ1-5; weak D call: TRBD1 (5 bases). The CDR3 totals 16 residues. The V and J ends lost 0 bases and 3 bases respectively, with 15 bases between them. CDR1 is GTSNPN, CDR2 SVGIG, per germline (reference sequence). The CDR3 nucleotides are TGTGCCTGGAGTGTACTTGGGGCAGCTATCAATCAGCCCCAGCATTTT. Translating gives CAWSVLGAAINQPQHF.

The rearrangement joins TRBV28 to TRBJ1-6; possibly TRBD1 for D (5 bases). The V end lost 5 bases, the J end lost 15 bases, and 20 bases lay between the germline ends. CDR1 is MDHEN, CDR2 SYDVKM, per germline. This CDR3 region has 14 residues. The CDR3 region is CASSLPRGDRRLHF. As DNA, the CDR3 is TGTGCCAGCAGTCTCCCTCGGGGGGATAGGCGCCTCCACTTT.

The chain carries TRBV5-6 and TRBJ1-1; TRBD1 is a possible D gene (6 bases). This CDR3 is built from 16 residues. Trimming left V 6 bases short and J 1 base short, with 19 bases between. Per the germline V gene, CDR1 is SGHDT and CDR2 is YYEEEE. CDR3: CASTSPTQGWNTEAFF. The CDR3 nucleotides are TGTGCCAGCACCAGCCCAACACAGGGATGGAACACTGAAGCTTTCTTT.

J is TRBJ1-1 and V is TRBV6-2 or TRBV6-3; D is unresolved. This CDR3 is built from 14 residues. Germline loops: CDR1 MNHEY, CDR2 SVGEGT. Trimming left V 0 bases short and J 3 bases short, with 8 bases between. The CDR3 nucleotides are TGTGCCAGCAGTTACTCATCGGGATACACTGAAGCTTTCTTT. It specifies CASSYSSGYTEAFF.

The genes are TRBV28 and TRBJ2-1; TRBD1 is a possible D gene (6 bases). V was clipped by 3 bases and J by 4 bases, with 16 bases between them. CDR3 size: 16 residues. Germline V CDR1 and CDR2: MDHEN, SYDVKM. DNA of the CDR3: TGTGCCAGCAGTTTTGTCAGGGGCCTCCCGTACAATGAGCAGTTCTTC. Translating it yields CASSFVRGLPYNEQFF.